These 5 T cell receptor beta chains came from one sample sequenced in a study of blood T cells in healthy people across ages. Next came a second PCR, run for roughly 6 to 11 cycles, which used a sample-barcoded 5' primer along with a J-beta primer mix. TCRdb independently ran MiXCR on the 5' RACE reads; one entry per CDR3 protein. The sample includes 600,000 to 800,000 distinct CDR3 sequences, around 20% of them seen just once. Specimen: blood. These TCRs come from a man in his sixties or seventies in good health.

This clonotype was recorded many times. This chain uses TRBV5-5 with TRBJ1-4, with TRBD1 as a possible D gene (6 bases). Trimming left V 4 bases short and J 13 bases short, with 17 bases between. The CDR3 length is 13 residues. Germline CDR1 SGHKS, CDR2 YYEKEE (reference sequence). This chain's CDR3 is CASSPDAGAVLFF. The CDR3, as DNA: TGTGCCAGCAGCCCGGATGCAGGGGCGGTACTGTTTTTT.

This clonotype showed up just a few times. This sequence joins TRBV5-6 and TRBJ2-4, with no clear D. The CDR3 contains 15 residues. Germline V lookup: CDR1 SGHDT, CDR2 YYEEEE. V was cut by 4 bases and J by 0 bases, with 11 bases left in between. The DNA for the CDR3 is TGTGCCAGCAGCAAGGATTATCGAGCCAAAAACATTCAGTACTTC. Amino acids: CASSKDYRAKNIQYF.

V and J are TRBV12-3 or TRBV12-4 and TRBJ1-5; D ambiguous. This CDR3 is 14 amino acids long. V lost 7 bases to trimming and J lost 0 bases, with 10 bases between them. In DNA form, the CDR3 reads TGTGCCAGCATCACCGACGGTAGCAATCAGCCCCAGCATTTT. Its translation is CASITDGSNQPQHF.

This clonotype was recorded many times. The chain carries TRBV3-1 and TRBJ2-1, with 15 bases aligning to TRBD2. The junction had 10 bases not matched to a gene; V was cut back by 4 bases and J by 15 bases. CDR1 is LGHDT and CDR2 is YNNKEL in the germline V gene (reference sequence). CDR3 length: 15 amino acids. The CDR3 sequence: CASSPGLAGGERRFF. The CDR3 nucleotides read TGTGCCAGCAGCCCCGGACTAGCGGGAGGGGAACGGAGGTTCTTC.

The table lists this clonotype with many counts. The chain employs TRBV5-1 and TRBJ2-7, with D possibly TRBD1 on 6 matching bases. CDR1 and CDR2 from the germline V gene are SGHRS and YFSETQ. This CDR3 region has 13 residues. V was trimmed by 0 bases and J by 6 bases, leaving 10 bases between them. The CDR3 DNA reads TGCGCCAGCAGCTTGGCTTCAGGGGTCGAGCAGTACTTC. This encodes CASSLASGVEQYF.